What follows describes a single T cell receptor (beta chain). The data derive from a study of blood T cell repertoires in COVID-19. At the level of the study: PBMCs, B-cell-depleted T cells, or T cells provided the cDNA or gDNA that made up the material.

Measured with immunoSEQ multiplex PCR; TCRdb has only the in-frame clones, and not every one. In the table there are over 300,000 clones, about 89% of which are singletons. The CDR3 is made up of 13 amino acids. V lost 8 bases and J lost 6; bases outside the gene matches: 8. Per the germline V gene, CDR1 is LNHNV and CDR2 is YYDKDF (reference sequence). Sequenced input: peripheral blood. The chain combines TRBV15 with TRBJ2-7; 9 bases are a match to TRBD2. This TCR was recovered from a man younger than 30 who had recovered from COVID-19. CDR3 in DNA: TGTGCCACCCGGGATAGCGGGAGCGCCGAGCAGTACTTC. The encoded protein is CATRDSGSAEQYF.